These T cell receptor beta chains were read from a single sample in a study of blood T cell repertoires in COVID-19. Clones were sequenced by immunoSEQ multiplex PCR, and TCRdb holds only the in-frame ones, with some missing. Seen here are about 230,000 clones, around 86% observed once, and the top ten hold around a tenth. Specimen: peripheral blood. The receptor set was obtained from a man aged 50 to 60 with COVID-19, enrolled during active disease. CDR3s include the opening cysteine and the closing phenylalanine or tryptophan. Fields, in order: V gene, clone size, D gene, J gene, CDR3 DNA, CDR3 protein. D genes are given only for firm matches. The size field is filled for only some rows; it gives once, few, many or a size class.

V gene: TRBV27
clone size: NA
D gene: NA
J gene: TRBJ1-2
CDR3 DNA: TGTGCCAGCAGTTTATCGGCAGGAACCTATGGCTACACCTTC
CDR3 protein: CASSLSAGTYGYTF

V gene: TRBV30
clone size: few
D gene: NA
J gene: TRBJ1-3
CDR3 DNA: TGTGCCTGGAGTGTACTAACCTCTGGAAACACCATATATTTT
CDR3 protein: CAWSVLTSGNTIYF

V gene: TRBV5-8
clone size: NA
D gene: TRBD1
J gene: TRBJ2-1
CDR3 DNA: TGTGCCAGCAGCTTGGCCACGGGACAGGGAGCCTACAATGAGCAGTTCTTC
CDR3 protein: CASSLATGQGAYNEQFF

V gene: TRBV18
clone size: NA
D gene: TRBD1
J gene: TRBJ2-7
CDR3 DNA: TGTGCCAGCTCACCACCGGGACAGGCCTACGAGCAGTACTTC
CDR3 protein: CASSPPGQAYEQYF

V gene: TRBV28
clone size: NA
D gene: TRBD1
J gene: TRBJ1-4
CDR3 DNA: TGTGCCAGCAGCCTCACCGGGACAGGCTTTGTGTTTTTT
CDR3 protein: CASSLTGTGFVFF

V gene: TRBV19
clone size: once
D gene: NA
J gene: TRBJ1-1
CDR3 DNA: TGTGCCAGTAAGATTGCGGGTACAGACCAGAACACTGAAGCTTTCTTT
CDR3 protein: CASKIAGTDQNTEAFF

V gene: TRBV21-1
clone size: NA
D gene: NA
J gene: TRBJ1-3
CDR3 DNA: TGTGCCAGCAGCAAAGTTCGGAGAGGACAGAAATGTGTGTTCGGAAACACCATATATTTT
CDR3 protein: CASSKVRRGQKCVFGNTIYF

V gene: TRBV6-1
clone size: NA
D gene: TRBD2
J gene: TRBJ2-1
CDR3 DNA: TGTGCCAGCAGTGAAGTGGGGCTAGCGGGAGAGTTTGAGCAGTTCTTC
CDR3 protein: CASSEVGLAGEFEQFF

V gene: TRBV29-1
clone size: NA
D gene: TRBD1
J gene: TRBJ2-1
CDR3 DNA: TGCAGCGTTAAGGGGACAGGGTCCTACAATGAGCAGTTCTTC
CDR3 protein: CSVKGTGSYNEQFF

V gene: TRBV18
clone size: NA
D gene: NA
J gene: TRBJ1-5
CDR3 DNA: TGTGCCAGCTCGCTCCAGCCAGGGGCAGGGCAGCCCCAGCATTTT
CDR3 protein: CASSLQPGAGQPQHF

V gene: TRBV19
clone size: NA
D gene: TRBD1
J gene: TRBJ1-5
CDR3 DNA: TGTGCCAGTAGTCCGAGGGACAGCCCTAGCAATCAGCCCCAGCATTTT
CDR3 protein: CASSPRDSPSNQPQHF

V gene: TRBV11-3
clone size: NA
D gene: TRBD2
J gene: TRBJ2-1
CDR3 DNA: TGTGCCAGCAGCTTGGCTAGCGGGGTTGGTAATGAGCAGTTCTTC
CDR3 protein: CASSLASGVGNEQFF

V gene: TRBV4-2
clone size: NA
D gene: TRBD2
J gene: TRBJ2-3
CDR3 DNA: TGTGCCAGCAGCCAAGACCCCCCTGGACTAGCGGGAATCACAGATACGCAGTATTTT
CDR3 protein: CASSQDPPGLAGITDTQYF

V gene: TRBV9
clone size: NA
D gene: NA
J gene: TRBJ1-1
CDR3 DNA: TGTGCCAGCAGCGTAGGAGGTGCTCAAGACACTGAAGCTTTCTTT
CDR3 protein: CASSVGGAQDTEAFF

V gene: TRBV12-5
clone size: NA
D gene: NA
J gene: TRBJ2-1
CDR3 DNA: TGTGCTAATGGTTTGCGCGGGTACAATGAGCAGTTCTTC
CDR3 protein: CANGLRGYNEQFF

V gene: TRBV3-1/TRBV3-2
clone size: NA
D gene: NA
J gene: TRBJ1-6
CDR3 DNA: TGTGCCAGCAGCCCCAGGGAGGATTCACCCCTCCACTTT
CDR3 protein: CASSPREDSPLHF

V gene: TRBV7-9
clone size: NA
D gene: TRBD1
J gene: TRBJ1-1
CDR3 DNA: TGTGCCAGCAGCCGGGGACAGGTGGGGATGAACACTGAAGCTTTCTTT
CDR3 protein: CASSRGQVGMNTEAFF

V gene: TRBV19
clone size: NA
D gene: NA
J gene: TRBJ2-3
CDR3 DNA: TGTGCCAGTAGCATAGCAACAGATACGCAGTATTTT
CDR3 protein: CASSIATDTQYF

V gene: TRBV11-2
clone size: NA
D gene: TRBD2
J gene: TRBJ2-1
CDR3 DNA: TGTGCCAGCAGCTCTAGCGGGAGCGTCCACAATGAGCAGTTCTTC
CDR3 protein: CASSSSGSVHNEQFF

V gene: TRBV4-3
clone size: once
D gene: TRBD1
J gene: TRBJ2-7
CDR3 DNA: TGCGCCAGCAGCTTCGGGACAGGGGACGAGCAGTACTTC
CDR3 protein: CASSFGTGDEQYF

V gene: TRBV10-2
clone size: once
D gene: TRBD2
J gene: TRBJ2-5
CDR3 DNA: TGCGCCAGCAGTGCCACCACAGGACTAGCGGGAGAGTACACCCAGTACTTC
CDR3 protein: CASSATTGLAGEYTQYF

V gene: TRBV10-3
clone size: NA
D gene: NA
J gene: TRBJ2-3
CDR3 DNA: TGTGCCATCAGTGAGGGAGGGGGGGCAGATACGCAGTATTTT
CDR3 protein: CAISEGGGADTQYF

V gene: TRBV7-2
clone size: NA
D gene: NA
J gene: TRBJ1-4
CDR3 DNA: TGTGCCAGCAGCTTAGGGCAGGGAGGAGGTGAAAAACTGTTTTTT
CDR3 protein: CASSLGQGGGEKLFF

V gene: TRBV6-6
clone size: NA
D gene: TRBD1
J gene: TRBJ1-1
CDR3 DNA: TGTGCCAGCACCCTGGACAGGGGAAACACTGAAGCTTTCTTT
CDR3 protein: CASTLDRGNTEAFF

V gene: TRBV19
clone size: few
D gene: TRBD1
J gene: TRBJ1-6
CDR3 DNA: TGTGCCAGTAGTAGTGGGACAGCGATTTATAATTCACCCCTCCACTTT
CDR3 protein: CASSSGTAIYNSPLHF

V gene: TRBV7-2
clone size: once
D gene: TRBD2
J gene: TRBJ2-2
CDR3 DNA: TGTGCCAGCAGCTTAGTCGCGGGAGTTGGGATTGGATCCGGGGAGCTGTTTTTT
CDR3 protein: CASSLVAGVGIGSGELFF

V gene: TRBV14
clone size: NA
D gene: NA
J gene: TRBJ2-7
CDR3 DNA: TGTGCCAGCAGCCAAGACTCTGAGATCCCCTACGAGCAGTACTTC
CDR3 protein: CASSQDSEIPYEQYF